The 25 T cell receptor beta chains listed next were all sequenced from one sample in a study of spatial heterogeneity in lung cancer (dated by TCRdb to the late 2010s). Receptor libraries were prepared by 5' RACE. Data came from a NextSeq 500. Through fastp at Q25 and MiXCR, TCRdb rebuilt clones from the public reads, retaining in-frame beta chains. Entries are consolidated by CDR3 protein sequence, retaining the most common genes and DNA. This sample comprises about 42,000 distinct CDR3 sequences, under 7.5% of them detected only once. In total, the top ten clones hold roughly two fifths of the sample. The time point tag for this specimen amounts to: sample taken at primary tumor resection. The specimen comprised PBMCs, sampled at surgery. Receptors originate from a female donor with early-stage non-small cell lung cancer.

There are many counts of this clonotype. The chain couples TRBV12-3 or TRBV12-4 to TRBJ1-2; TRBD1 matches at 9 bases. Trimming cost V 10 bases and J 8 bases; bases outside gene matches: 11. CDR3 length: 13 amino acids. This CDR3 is CATGQRTGAGYTF. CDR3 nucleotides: TGTGCCACCGGGCAGCGGACAGGGGCGGGCTACACCTTC.

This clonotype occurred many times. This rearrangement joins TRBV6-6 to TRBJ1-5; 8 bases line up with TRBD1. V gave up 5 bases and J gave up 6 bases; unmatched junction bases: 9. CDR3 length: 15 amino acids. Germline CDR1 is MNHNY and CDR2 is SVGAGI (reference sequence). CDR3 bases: TGTGCCAGCAGTCACGACGACAGGGGTGGTCAGCCCCAGCATTTT. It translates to CASSHDDRGGQPQHF.

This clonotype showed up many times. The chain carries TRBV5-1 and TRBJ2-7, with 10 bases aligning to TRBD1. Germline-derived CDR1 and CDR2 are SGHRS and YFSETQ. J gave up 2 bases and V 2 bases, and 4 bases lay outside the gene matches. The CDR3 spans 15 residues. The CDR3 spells CASSLAGTGAYEQYF. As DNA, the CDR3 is TGCGCCAGCAGCTTAGCCGGGACAGGGGCCTACGAGCAGTACTTC. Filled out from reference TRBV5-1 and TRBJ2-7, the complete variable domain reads KAGVTQTPRYLIKTRGQQVTLSCSPISGHRSVSWYQQTPGQGLQFLFEYFSETQRNKGNFPGRFSGRQFSNSRSEMNVSTLELGDSALYLCASSLAGTGAYEQYFGPGTRLTVT.

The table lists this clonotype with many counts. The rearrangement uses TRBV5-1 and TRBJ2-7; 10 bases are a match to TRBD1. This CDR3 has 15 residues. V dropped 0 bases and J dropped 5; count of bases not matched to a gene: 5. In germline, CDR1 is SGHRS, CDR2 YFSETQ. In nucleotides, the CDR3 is TGCGCCAGCAGCTTGGCGGAGGGGACAGGGGACGAGCAGTACTTC. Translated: CASSLAEGTGDEQYF.

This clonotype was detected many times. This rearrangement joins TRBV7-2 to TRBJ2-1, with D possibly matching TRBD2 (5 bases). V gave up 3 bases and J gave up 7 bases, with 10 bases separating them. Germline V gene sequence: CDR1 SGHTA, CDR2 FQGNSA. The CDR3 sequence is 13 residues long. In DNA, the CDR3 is TGTGCCAGCAGCTTGACTACAAGGAATGAGCAGTTCTTC. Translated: CASSLTTRNEQFF.

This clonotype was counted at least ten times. The CDR3 sequence is CATSTTGAPLETQYF. CDR3 DNA: TGTGCCACCAGCACGACAGGGGCCCCACTCGAGACCCAGTACTTC. V and J are TRBV15 and TRBJ2-5; TRBD1 matches 8 bases. Germline V gene lookup returns CDR1 LNHNV and CDR2 YYDKDF (reference sequence). V shed 4 bases, J shed 5 bases, and the junction held 9 bases outside the gene matches. The CDR3 spans 15 residues. The complete variable domain, with remaining parts taken from reference TRBV15 and TRBJ2-5, reads DAMVIQNPRYQVTQFGKPVTLSCSQTLNHNVMYWYQQKSSQAPKLLFHYYDKDFNNEADTPDNFQSRRPNTSFCFLDIRSPGLGDTAMYLCATSTTGAPLETQYFGPGTRLLVL.

The CDR3 loop is CASSIGTQGYEQYF. DNA of the CDR3: TGTGCCAGCAGCATAGGGACCCAGGGTTACGAGCAGTACTTC. The chain employs TRBV5-4 and TRBJ2-7; TRBD1 or TRBD2 may be the D gene (5 bases each). The V end was cut by 4 bases, the J end by 4 bases, with 15 bases between. The CDR3 consists of 14 residues. Per the germline V gene, CDR1 is SGHNT and CDR2 is YYREEE (reference sequence).

CDR3 sequence: CASSTGVTSSGNTIYF. Here the CDR3 DNA reads TGTGCCAGCAGTACCGGGGTCACCAGCTCTGGAAACACCATATATTTT. The chain joins TRBV6-5 to TRBJ1-3, with no clear D. CDR1 and CDR2 (germline): MNHEY, SVGAGI. This CDR3 is built from 16 residues. Trimming pared 5 bases from V and 0 bases from J, leaving 14 bases between.

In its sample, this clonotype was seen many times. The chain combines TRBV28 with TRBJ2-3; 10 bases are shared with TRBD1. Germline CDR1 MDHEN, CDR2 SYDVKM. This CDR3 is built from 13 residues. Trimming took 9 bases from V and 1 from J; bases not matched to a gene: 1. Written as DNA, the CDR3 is TGTGCCAGTGGGACAGGGGGCACAGATACGCAGTATTTT. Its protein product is CASGTGGTDTQYF.

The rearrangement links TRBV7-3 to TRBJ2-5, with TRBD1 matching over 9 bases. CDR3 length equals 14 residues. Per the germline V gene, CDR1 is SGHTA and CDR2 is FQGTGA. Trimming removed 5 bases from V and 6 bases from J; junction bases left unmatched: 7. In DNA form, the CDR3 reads TGTGCCAGCAGCGCAACAGGGGGCGGAAAGACCCAGTACTTC. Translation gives CASSATGGGKTQYF.

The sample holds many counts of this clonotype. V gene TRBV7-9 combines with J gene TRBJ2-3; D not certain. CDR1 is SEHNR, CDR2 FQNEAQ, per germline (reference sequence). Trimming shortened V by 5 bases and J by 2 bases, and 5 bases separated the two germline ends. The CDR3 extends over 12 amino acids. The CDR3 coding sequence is TGTGCCAGCAGCGTCTCCACAGATACGCAGTATTTT. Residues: CASSVSTDTQYF.

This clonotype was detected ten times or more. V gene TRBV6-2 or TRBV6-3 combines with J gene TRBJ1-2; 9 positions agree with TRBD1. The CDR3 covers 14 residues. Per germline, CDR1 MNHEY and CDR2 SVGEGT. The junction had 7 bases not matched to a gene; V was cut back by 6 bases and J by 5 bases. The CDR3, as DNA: TGTGCCAGCAGACGTGGACAGGGGCGTTATGGCTACACCTTC. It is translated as CASRRGQGRYGYTF.

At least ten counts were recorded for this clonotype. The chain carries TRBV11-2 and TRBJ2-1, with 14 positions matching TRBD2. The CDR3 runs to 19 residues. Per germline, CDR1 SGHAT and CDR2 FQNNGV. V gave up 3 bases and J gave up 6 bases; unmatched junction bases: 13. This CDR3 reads CASSFRLAGGPGVVNEQFF. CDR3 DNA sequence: TGTGCCAGCAGCTTCAGACTAGCGGGGGGGCCGGGTGTAGTCAATGAGCAGTTCTTC.

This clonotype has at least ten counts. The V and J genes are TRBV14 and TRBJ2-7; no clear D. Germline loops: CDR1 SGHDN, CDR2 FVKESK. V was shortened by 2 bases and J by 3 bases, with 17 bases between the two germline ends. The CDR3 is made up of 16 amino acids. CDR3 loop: CASSQSIGKGFYEQYF. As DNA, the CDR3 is TGTGCCAGCAGCCAAAGTATAGGGAAAGGGTTCTACGAGCAGTACTTC.

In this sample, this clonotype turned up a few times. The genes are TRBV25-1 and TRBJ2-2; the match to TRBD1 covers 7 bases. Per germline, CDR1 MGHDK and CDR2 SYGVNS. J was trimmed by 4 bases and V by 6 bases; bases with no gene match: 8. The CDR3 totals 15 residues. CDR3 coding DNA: TGTGCCAGCAGGCTGGGGGACAGAACCACCGGGGAGCTGTTTTTT. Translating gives CASRLGDRTTGELFF.

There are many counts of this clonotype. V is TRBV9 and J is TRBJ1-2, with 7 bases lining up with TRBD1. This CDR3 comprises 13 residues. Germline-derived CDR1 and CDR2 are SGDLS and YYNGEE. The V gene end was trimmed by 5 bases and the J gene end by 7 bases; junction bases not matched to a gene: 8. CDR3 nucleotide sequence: TGTGCCAGCAGAGAGACAGGGCAAGGTGGCTACACCTTC. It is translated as CASRETGQGGYTF.

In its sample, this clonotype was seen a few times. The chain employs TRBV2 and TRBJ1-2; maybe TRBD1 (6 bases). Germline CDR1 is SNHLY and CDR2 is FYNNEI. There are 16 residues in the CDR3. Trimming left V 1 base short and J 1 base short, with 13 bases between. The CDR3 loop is CASSEGIRTVNYGYTF. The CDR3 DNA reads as TGTGCCAGCAGTGAAGGGATAAGGACAGTTAACTATGGCTACACCTTC.

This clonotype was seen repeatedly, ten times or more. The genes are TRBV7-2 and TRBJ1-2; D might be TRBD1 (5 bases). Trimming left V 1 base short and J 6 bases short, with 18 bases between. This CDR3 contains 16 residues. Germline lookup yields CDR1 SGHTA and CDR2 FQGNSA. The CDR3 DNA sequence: TGTGCCAGCAGCTTAGAGGGGCCGCGGGGGACCAATGGCTACACCTTC. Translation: CASSLEGPRGTNGYTF. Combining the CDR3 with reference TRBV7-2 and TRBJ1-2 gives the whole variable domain GAGVSQSPSNKVTEKGKDVELRCDPISGHTALYWYRQSLGQGLEFLIYFQGNSAPDKSGLPSDRFSAERTGGSVSTLTIQRTQQEDSAVYLCASSLEGPRGTNGYTFGSGTRLTVV.

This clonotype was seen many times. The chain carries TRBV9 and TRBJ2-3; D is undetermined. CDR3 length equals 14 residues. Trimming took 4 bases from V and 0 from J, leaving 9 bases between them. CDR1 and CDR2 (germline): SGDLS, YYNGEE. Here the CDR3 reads CASSPQTSTDTQYF. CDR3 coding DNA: TGTGCCAGCAGCCCCCAGACTAGCACAGATACGCAGTATTTT.

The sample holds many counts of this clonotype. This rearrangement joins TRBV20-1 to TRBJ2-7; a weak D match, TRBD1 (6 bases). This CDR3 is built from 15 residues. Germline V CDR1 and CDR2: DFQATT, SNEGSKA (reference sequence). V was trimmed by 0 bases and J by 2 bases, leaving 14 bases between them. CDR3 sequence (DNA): TGCAGTGCTAGAGATCTTTGGACAGTAACCTACGAGCAGTACTTC. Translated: CSARDLWTVTYEQYF.

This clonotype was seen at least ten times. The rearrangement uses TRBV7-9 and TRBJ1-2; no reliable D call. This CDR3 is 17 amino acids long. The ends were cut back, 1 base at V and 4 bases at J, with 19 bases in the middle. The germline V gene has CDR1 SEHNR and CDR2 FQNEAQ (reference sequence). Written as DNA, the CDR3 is TGTGCCAGCAGCTTAGGCCCACTTGGCACCACCCCCTATGGCTACACCTTC. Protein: CASSLGPLGTTPYGYTF.

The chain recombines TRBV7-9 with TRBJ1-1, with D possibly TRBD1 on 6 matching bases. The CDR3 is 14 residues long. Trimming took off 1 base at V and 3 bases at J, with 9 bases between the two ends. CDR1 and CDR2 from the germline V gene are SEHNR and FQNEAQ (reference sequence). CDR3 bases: TGTGCCAGCAGCTTAGAAGGGGGGTACACTGAAGCTTTCTTT. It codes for CASSLEGGYTEAFF.

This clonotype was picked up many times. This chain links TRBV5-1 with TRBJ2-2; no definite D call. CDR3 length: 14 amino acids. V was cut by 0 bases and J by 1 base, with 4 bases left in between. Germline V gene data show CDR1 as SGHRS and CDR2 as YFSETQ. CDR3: CASSLDRNTGELFF. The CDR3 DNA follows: TGCGCCAGCAGCTTGGACAGGAACACCGGGGAGCTGTTTTTT.

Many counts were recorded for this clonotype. CDR3 sequence (DNA): TGCGCCAGCACCACAGAACGACAGCTCGGCTACACCTTC. It specifies CASTTERQLGYTF. This chain connects TRBV5-1 to TRBJ1-2, with a possible D match to TRBD1 (5 bases). Trimming cost V 6 bases and J 8 bases, with 17 bases left between them. CDR1 SGHRS and CDR2 YFSETQ come from the germline V gene. CDR3 length: 13 amino acids. The complete variable domain, with remaining parts taken from reference TRBV5-1 and TRBJ1-2, reads KAGVTQTPRYLIKTRGQQVTLSCSPISGHRSVSWYQQTPGQGLQFLFEYFSETQRNKGNFPGRFSGRQFSNSRSEMNVSTLELGDSALYLCASTTERQLGYTFGSGTRLTVV.

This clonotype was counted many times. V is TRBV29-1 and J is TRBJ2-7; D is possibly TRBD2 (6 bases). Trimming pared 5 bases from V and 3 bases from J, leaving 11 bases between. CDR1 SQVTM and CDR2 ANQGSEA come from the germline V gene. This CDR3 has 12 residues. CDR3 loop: CSVTGEGYEQYF. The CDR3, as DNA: TGCAGCGTTACGGGGGAAGGCTACGAGCAGTACTTC.